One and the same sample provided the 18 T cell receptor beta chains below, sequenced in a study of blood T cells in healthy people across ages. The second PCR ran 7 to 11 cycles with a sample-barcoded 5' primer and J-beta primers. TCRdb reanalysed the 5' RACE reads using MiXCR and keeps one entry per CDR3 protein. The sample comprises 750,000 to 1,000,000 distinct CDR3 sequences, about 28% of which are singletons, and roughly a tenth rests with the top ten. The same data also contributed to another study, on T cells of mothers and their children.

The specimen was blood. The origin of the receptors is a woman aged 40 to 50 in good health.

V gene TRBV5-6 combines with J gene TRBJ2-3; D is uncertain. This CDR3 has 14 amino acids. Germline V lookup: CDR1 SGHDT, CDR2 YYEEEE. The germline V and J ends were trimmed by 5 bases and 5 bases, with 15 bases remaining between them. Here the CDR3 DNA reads TGTGCCAGCAGTCAAGTGAAGTCTCAAGATACGCAGTATTTT. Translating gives CASSQVKSQDTQYF.

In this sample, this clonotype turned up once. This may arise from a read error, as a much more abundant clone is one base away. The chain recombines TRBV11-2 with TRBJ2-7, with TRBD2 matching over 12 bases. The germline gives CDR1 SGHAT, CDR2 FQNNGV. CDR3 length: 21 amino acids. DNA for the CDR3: TGTGCCAGCAGCTTATCAGGAAGGCGACTAGCGGGGGTTAAAAGCTCCGACGAGCAGTACTTC. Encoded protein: CASSLSGRRLAGVKSSDEQYF.

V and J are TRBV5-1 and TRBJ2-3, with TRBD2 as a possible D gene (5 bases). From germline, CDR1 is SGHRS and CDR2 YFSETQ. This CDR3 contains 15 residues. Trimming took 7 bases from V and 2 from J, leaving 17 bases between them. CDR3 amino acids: CASGTGSFFTDTQYF. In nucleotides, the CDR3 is TGCGCCAGCGGTACGGGGTCGTTCTTCACAGATACGCAGTATTTT.

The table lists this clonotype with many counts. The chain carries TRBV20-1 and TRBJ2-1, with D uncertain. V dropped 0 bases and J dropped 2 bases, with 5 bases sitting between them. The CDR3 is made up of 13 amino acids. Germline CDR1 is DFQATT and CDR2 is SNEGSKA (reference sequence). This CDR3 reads CSARDPAYNEQFF. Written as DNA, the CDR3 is TGCAGTGCTAGAGATCCGGCCTACAATGAGCAGTTCTTC.

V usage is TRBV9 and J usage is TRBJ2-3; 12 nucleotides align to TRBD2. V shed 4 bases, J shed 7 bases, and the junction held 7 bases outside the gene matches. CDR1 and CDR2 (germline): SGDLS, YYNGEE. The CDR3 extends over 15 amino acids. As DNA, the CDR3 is TGTGCCAGCAGCTCCCCTAGCGGGGGGGCTCATACGCAGTATTTT. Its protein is CASSSPSGGAHTQYF.

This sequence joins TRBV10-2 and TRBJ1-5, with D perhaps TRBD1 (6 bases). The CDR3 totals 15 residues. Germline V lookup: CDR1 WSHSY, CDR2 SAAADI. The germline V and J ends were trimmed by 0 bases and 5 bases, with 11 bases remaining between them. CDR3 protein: CASSESGGRHQPQHF. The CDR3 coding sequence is TGCGCCAGCAGTGAGTCCGGGGGGCGGCATCAGCCCCAGCATTTT.

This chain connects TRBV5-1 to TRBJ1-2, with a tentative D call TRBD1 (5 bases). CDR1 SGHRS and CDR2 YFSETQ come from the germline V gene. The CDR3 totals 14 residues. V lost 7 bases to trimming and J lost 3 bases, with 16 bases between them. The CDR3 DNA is TGCGCCAGCGGACAAGGGCAGGTTGACTATGGCTACACCTTC. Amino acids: CASGQGQVDYGYTF.

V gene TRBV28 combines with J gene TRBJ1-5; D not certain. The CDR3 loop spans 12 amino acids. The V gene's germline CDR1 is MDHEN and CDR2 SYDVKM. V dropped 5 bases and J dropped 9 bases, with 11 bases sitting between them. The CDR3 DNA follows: TGTGCCAGCAGTCCCTTAGGGATGCCCCAGCATTTT. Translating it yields CASSPLGMPQHF. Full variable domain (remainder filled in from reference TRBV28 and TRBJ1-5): DVKVTQSSRYLVKRTGEKVFLECVQDMDHENMFWYRQDPGLGLRLIYFSYDVKMKEKGDIPEGYSVSREKKERFSLILESASTNQTSMYLCASSPLGMPQHFGDGTRLSIL.

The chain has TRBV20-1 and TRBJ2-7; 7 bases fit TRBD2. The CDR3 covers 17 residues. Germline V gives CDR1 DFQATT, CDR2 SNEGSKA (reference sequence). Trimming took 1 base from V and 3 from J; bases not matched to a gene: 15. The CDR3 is CSARGLGAGEENYEQYF. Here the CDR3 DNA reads TGCAGTGCTAGAGGCCTTGGCGCGGGGGAAGAAAACTACGAGCAGTACTTC.

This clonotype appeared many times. DNA for the CDR3: TGTGCCAGCAGTTACCAGGGGTTGAGCTCCTACGAGCAGTACTTC. Its protein is CASSYQGLSSYEQYF. The chain combines TRBV6-5 with TRBJ2-7, with D possibly TRBD1 on 6 matching bases. Trimming removed 2 bases at V and 0 bases at J, with 11 bases between. The CDR3 spans 15 residues. Germline values: CDR1 MNHEY, CDR2 SVGAGI.

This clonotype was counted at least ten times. CDR3 in amino acids: CASSLVDSAGGYNEQFF. CDR3 nucleotides: TGTGCCAGCAGCCTGGTGGATTCGGCAGGGGGTTACAATGAGCAGTTCTTC. V is TRBV5-6 and J is TRBJ2-1; 7 nucleotides agree with TRBD1. Germline V gene data show CDR1 as SGHDT and CDR2 as YYEEEE. The CDR3 loop spans 17 amino acids. The V gene end was trimmed by 4 bases and the J gene end by 4 bases; junction bases not matched to a gene: 14.

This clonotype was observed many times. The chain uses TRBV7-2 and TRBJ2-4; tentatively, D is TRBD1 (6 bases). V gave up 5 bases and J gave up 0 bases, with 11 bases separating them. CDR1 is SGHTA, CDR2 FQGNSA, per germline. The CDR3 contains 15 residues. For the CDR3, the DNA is TGTGCCAGCAGCCCGGACAGACTAGCCAAAAACATTCAGTACTTC. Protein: CASSPDRLAKNIQYF.

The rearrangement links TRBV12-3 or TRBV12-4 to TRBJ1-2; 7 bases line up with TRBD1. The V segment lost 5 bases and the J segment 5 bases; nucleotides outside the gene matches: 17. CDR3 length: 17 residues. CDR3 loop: CASSLIPGQSIGYGYTF. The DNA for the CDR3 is TGTGCCAGCAGTCTTATCCCGGGACAGTCGATAGGGTATGGCTACACCTTC.

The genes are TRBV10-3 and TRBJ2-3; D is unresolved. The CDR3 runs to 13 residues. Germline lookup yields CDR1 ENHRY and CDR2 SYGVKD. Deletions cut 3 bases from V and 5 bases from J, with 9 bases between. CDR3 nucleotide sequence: TGTGCCATCAGTGAACGGAAGGGAGATACGCAGTATTTT. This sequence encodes CAISERKGDTQYF.

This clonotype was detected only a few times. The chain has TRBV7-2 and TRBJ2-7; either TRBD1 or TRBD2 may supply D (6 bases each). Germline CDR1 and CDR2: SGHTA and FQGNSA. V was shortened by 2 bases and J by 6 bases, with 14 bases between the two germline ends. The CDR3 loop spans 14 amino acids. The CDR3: CASSLLLGGGEQYF. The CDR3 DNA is TGTGCCAGCAGCTTACTTTTAGGGGGAGGCGAGCAGTACTTC.

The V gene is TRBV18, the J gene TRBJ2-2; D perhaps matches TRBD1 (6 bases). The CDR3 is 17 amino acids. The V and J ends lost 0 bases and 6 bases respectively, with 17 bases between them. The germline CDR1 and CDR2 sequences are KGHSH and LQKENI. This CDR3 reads CASSPPAGAGAAGELFF. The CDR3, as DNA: TGTGCCAGCTCACCACCGGCAGGCGCAGGGGCGGCCGGGGAGCTGTTTTTT.

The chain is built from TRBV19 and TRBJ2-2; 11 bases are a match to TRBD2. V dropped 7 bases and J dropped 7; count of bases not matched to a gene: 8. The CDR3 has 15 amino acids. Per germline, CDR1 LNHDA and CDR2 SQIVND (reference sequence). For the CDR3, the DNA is TGTGCCAGTAAAGAGGTAGCGGGGGGGCACGGGGAGCTGTTTTTT. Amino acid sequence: CASKEVAGGHGELFF.

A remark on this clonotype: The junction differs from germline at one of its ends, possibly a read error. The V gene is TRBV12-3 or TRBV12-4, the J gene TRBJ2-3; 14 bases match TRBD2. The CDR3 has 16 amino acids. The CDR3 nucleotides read TGTGCCAGCAGCCGACTAGCGGGGGGGAAGGAAGATACGCGGTATTTT. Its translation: CASSRLAGGKEDTRYF.